A single sample gave rise to the 20 T cell receptor beta chains below, sequenced in a study of regulatory T cells in long-lasting Graves disease. The TCR beta library used iRepertoire HTBI primers with Arm-PCR amplification of CDR3. Each CDR3 protein is one row after TCRdb ran MiXCR on the multiplex PCR reads. The repertoire includes roughly 410,000 distinct CDR3 sequences, over 14% of them detected once, and about 8.2% sits in the top ten. The time point: newly diagnosed GD, antithyroid drugs for less than 3 months. Extracted PBMC RNA gave rise to the TCR library. The same sample was also used in a study of T cells in Graves' hyperthyroidism and ophthalmopathy.

Sequencing was performed on peripheral blood mononuclear cells (PBMCs), taken at new diagnosis, from a patient treated with antithyroid drugs. All receptors derive from a woman between 35 and 50 years old with Graves disease.

J is TRBJ2-2 and V is TRBV10-2; 12 nucleotides line up with TRBD2. Trimming removed 8 bases from V and 5 bases from J; junction bases left unmatched: 3. The V gene's germline CDR1 is WSHSY and CDR2 SAAADI. The CDR3 is 14 amino acids. The CDR3: CASAGTSGTGELFF. As DNA, the CDR3 is TGCGCCAGCGCGGGGACTAGCGGGACCGGGGAGCTGTTTTTT.

There are many counts of this clonotype. V is TRBV5-1 and J is TRBJ2-7, with D maybe TRBD2 (5 bases). Trimming cost V 4 bases and J 2 bases, with 19 bases left between them. The CDR3 is made up of 16 amino acids. Germline CDR1 SGHRS, CDR2 YFSETQ. CDR3: CASSPDFQERTYEQYF. The CDR3 nucleotides read TGCGCCAGCAGCCCGGACTTCCAGGAACGAACCTACGAGCAGTACTTC.

Turning to this clonotype: One base away lies a much larger clone, so this may be a sequencing read error. The V and J genes are TRBV2 and TRBJ2-2; 9 bases fit TRBD1. The germline V gene encodes CDR1 SNHLY and CDR2 FYNNEI. The CDR3 is 13 amino acids. CDR3 sequence reads: CASRTGEGGELLF. The CDR3 DNA follows: TGTGCCAGCCGGACAGGGGAGGGCGGGGAGCTGCTTTTT.

This clonotype was observed many times. The chain is built from TRBV19 and TRBJ2-7; perhaps TRBD2 as D (6 bases). The CDR3 runs 15 residues. From germline, CDR1 is LNHDA and CDR2 SQIVND (reference sequence). Trimming shortened V by 4 bases and J by 7 bases, and 20 bases separated the two germline ends. The CDR3 sequence: CASSSGASRKREQYF. Here the CDR3 DNA reads TGTGCCAGTAGTAGCGGGGCGAGCCGCAAGCGTGAGCAGTACTTC.

This clonotype was counted ten times or more. The chain has TRBV28 and TRBJ2-4; weak D call: TRBD1 (5 bases). Trimming removed 5 bases from V and 0 bases from J, with 14 bases in between. The CDR3 length is 16 residues. Germline V lookup: CDR1 MDHEN, CDR2 SYDVKM. This CDR3 is CASSPLSGLAKNIQYF. The CDR3 DNA is TGTGCCAGCAGTCCACTTTCAGGGTTAGCCAAAAACATTCAGTACTTC.

This clonotype was detected many times. The V and J genes are TRBV12-3 or TRBV12-4 and TRBJ2-5, with 8 bases identical to TRBD2. CDR3 length equals 14 residues. Germline trimming cut 1 base from V and 5 bases from J; bases unmatched to any gene: 3. The CDR3 loop reads CASSLVLAGETQYF. CDR3 nucleotide sequence: TGTGCCAGCAGTTTAGTGTTAGCGGGGGAGACCCAGTACTTC.

Ten or more counts support this clonotype. The rearrangement uses TRBV30 and TRBJ2-2, with 9 bases lining up with TRBD1. Germline CDR1 and CDR2: GTSNPN and SVGIG (reference sequence). The CDR3 has 14 residues. V dropped 2 bases and J dropped 7; count of bases not matched to a gene: 5. Here the CDR3 reads CAWSHRGQGGELFF. As DNA, the CDR3 is TGTGCCTGGAGTCACAGGGGGCAGGGCGGGGAGCTGTTTTTT.

A few counts support this clonotype. The chain employs TRBV5-5 and TRBJ2-7, with D perhaps matching TRBD1 (6 bases). Trimming took 5 bases from V and 0 from J, leaving 15 bases between them. The germline V gene has CDR1 SGHKS and CDR2 YYEKEE (reference sequence). This CDR3 spans 15 amino acids. The CDR3, as DNA: TGTGCCAGCAGGTGTAGGGACAACCCCTCCTACGAGCAGTACTTC. Protein product: CASRCRDNPSYEQYF.

With respect to this clonotype: This may stem from a read error, because a much larger clone lies one nucleotide away. The V gene is TRBV27, the J gene TRBJ2-1; unclear D gene. CDR3 size: 12 residues. Germline-derived CDR1 and CDR2 are MNHEY and SMNVEV (reference sequence). The CDR3 reads CASSLSTGEQSF. The CDR3 coding sequence is TGTGCCAGCAGTTTATCGACGGGTGAGCAGTCCTTC.

This clonotype was picked up a small number of times. This likely came from a read error, as a far larger clone is one base away. The chain employs TRBV11-2 and TRBJ2-1; TRBD1 or TRBD2 may be the D gene (5 bases each). The V and J ends lost 6 bases and 5 bases respectively, with 14 bases between them. CDR1 is SGHAT, CDR2 FQNNGV, per germline. CDR3 length: 14 residues. CDR3 protein: CASRGVSQDNEQFF. Written as DNA, the CDR3 is TGTGCCAGCAGGGGGGTCAGCCAGGACAATGAGCAGTTCTTC.

This clonotype was counted many times. The CDR3 spells CASKVGGPQPQHF. DNA for the CDR3: TGTGCCAGCAAGGTCGGGGGCCCTCAGCCCCAGCATTTT. The genes are TRBV2 and TRBJ1-5; a weak D match, TRBD1 (6 bases). Trimming left V 7 bases short and J 6 bases short, with 13 bases between. Germline assignment: CDR1 SNHLY and CDR2 FYNNEI. The CDR3 covers 13 residues. Based on the CDR3 plus reference TRBV2 and TRBJ1-5, the full variable domain is EPEVTQTPSHQVTQMGQEVILRCVPISNHLYFYWYRQILGQKVEFLVSFYNNEISEKSEIFDDQFSVERPDGSNFTLKIRSTKLEDSAMYFCASKVGGPQPQHFGDGTRLSIL.

With regard to this clonotype: One base away lies a much larger clone, so this may be a sequencing read error. This chain uses TRBV6-9 with TRBJ1-5, with D uncertain. Germline CDR1 is MNHGY and CDR2 is SVAAGI. This CDR3 is 12 amino acids long. The chain's CDR3 is CASSFENRPQHF. The CDR3 DNA reads TGTGCCAGCAGTTTCGAGAATCGGCCCCAGCATTTT.

The CDR3 sequence: CASSLTGGGSTEAFF. CDR3 bases: TGTGCCAGCAGCTTAACAGGGGGCGGCTCCACTGAAGCTTTCTTT. The V gene is TRBV9, the J gene TRBJ1-1, with 9 positions matching TRBD1. V was pared by 4 bases and J by 4 bases, with 8 bases of the junction left unmatched. The CDR3 extends over 15 amino acids. Looked up from germline, CDR1 is SGDLS and CDR2 is YYNGEE.

Comments on this clonotype: This may come from a read error, since a much larger clone is one base off. This is likely a read error, given that the CDR3 carries no conserved phenylalanine or tryptophan at its end. Because the CDR3's place on the DNA is in doubt, the DNA is left out and the CDR3 is given as listed by TCRdb. The chain carries TRBV5-6 and TRBJ2-3. Germline assignment: CDR1 SGHDT and CDR2 YYEEEE. The CDR3 is 15 residues long, ends included. CDR3 region: CASSFLGTSGETQYL.

This clonotype was observed at least ten times. The J gene is TRBJ2-1, the V gene TRBV12-3 or TRBV12-4, with 8 bases lining up with TRBD1. The CDR3 extends over 13 amino acids. V was pared by 6 bases and J by 7 bases, with 5 bases of the junction left unmatched. CDR3 DNA: TGTGCCAGCAGCCCTACAGGGGGGAATGAGCAGTTCTTC. Its protein is CASSPTGGNEQFF.

This clonotype was seen repeatedly, ten times or more. Compared with germline, one end of the junction differs, possibly owing to a read error. V gene TRBV19 combines with J gene TRBJ1-4, with a possible D match to TRBD1 (5 bases). Germline lookup yields CDR1 LNHDA and CDR2 SQIVND (reference sequence). The CDR3 runs 14 residues. CDR3 sequence reads: CASSRTTTNEKLFF. CDR3 nucleotide sequence: TGCGCCAGCAGCCGGACAACAACTAATGAAAAACTGTTTTTT. The variable domain in full, with the rest retrieved from reference TRBV19 and TRBJ1-4, is DGGITQSPKYLFRKEGQNVTLSCEQNLNHDAMYWYRQDPGQGLRLIYYSQIVNDFQKGDIAEGYSVSREKKESFPLTVTSAQKNPTAFYLCASSRTTTNEKLFFGSGTQLSVL.

This clonotype was found many times. V and J are TRBV27 and TRBJ2-2; no firm D call. The CDR3 has 14 residues. From germline, CDR1 is MNHEY and CDR2 SMNVEV (reference sequence). Trimming removed 6 bases at V and 2 bases at J, with 10 bases between. CDR3 sequence (DNA): TGTGCCAGCAGCATCATAGCAAACACCGGGGAGCTGTTTTTT. This codes for CASSIIANTGELFF.

This clonotype has a count of ten or more. The rearrangement links TRBV2 to TRBJ2-7, with a weak D call TRBD1 (6 bases). Germline V gives CDR1 SNHLY, CDR2 FYNNEI. The V end lost 10 bases, the J end lost 3 bases, and 13 bases lay between the germline ends. This CDR3 spans 12 amino acids. CDR3 sequence: CATTEDSYEQYF. The CDR3 region has the DNA TGTGCCACTACAGAGGACAGCTACGAGCAGTACTTC.

In its sample, this clonotype was seen a few times. In DNA, the CDR3 is TGTGCCAGCAGTTACTCCTTAGACAGGGGGACCGGGGAGCTGTTTTTT. This codes for CASSYSLDRGTGELFF. The rearrangement joins TRBV6-5 to TRBJ2-2, with 9 bases that match TRBD1. CDR1 is MNHEY, CDR2 SVGAGI, per germline. The CDR3 has 16 residues. J was trimmed by 5 bases and V by 0 bases; bases with no gene match: 4.

This clonotype was seen at least ten times. The rearrangement links TRBV6-1 to TRBJ2-5; 7 bases match TRBD2. V shed 6 bases, J shed 2 bases, and the junction held 9 bases outside the gene matches. The CDR3 has 15 amino acids. The germline CDR1 and CDR2 sequences are MNHNS and SASEGT. CDR3 bases: TGTGCCAGCAGAGACCTGGGGGGAGGGCAAGAGACCCAGTACTTC. Residues: CASRDLGGGQETQYF.